This T cell receptor (beta chain) emerged from a study of OX40 agonist ivuxolimab in advanced cancers. Study-level background: Partial responses were seen in three patients, one with hepatocellular carcinoma and two with cutaneous melanoma. Study-level points and caveats: At 0.1 to 3.0 mg/kg, clonal expansion of CD4+ and CD8+ blood T cells had occurred by week 6.

Some clones are missing from TCRdb's copy, which holds only in-frame ones; the method was immunoSEQ multiplex PCR. The sample consists of tens of thousands of clones, about 80% of them appearing once. Prior autoimmune disease or systemic immunosuppression barred patients. Cycle 7 day 1, cycle 4 day 1, and baseline were the timepoints at which blood was sampled. Details on this clone: Its antigen is still unknown.

V was cut by 0 bases and J by 3 bases, with 7 bases left in between. This CDR3 has 15 residues. Germline values: CDR1 SGDLS, CDR2 YYNGEE. This sequence joins TRBV9 and TRBJ1-6; D gene ambiguous. The sequencing used CD4+ or CD8+ T cells sorted from blood, collected in a trial of the OX40 agonist ivuxolimab. This TCR derives from an adult with an advanced solid tumor such as melanoma, head and neck, liver or kidney cancer. This CDR3 reads CASSVAGDYNSPLHF. In DNA, the CDR3 is TGTGCCAGCAGCGTAGCCGGCGACTATAATTCACCCCTCCACTTT. The variable domain in full, with the rest retrieved from reference TRBV9 and TRBJ1-6, is DSGVTQTPKHLITATGQRVTLRCSPRSGDLSVYWYQQSLDQGLQFLIQYYNGEERAKGNILERFSAQQFPDLHSELNLSSLELGDSALYFCASSVAGDYNSPLHFGNGTRLTVT.